This T cell receptor (beta chain) comes out of a study of T cells in Graves' hyperthyroidism and ophthalmopathy. Study-wide results and caveats: Model-based prediction identified ophthalmopathy a median approximately 6.2 months prior to its onset. Most clonotypes expanded in the thyroid (above 0.001) were also present in blood.

Researchers amplified the TCR beta CDR3 regions from RNA transcripts. TCR CDR3 underwent first-round RT-PCR with the HTBI primer set. One entry per CDR3 protein, called by TCRdb with MiXCR from the multiplex PCR reads. Of approximately 690,000 distinct CDR3 sequences listed, about 15% are singletons. V lost 4 bases, J lost 9 bases, and 23 bases lay in between. This CDR3 is 16 amino acids long. CDR1 is SGDLS and CDR2 is YYNGEE in the germline V gene. This clonotype was recorded many times. What it binds is not known. Among ophthalmopathy patients, the Clinical Activity Score reached at least 3, the NOSPECS grade reached at least 4, and duration remained under 3 months. The PBMCs studied were ones that came from roughly 11 ml fresh peripheral blood.

The V gene is TRBV9, the J gene TRBJ2-1; the D gene is possibly TRBD1 (5 bases). The sample comprised blood. The clonotype comes from a woman between 45 and 60 years old with Graves' ophthalmopathy. The DNA for the CDR3 is TGTGCCAGCAGCCTAACAACAGGAACCCTCCCTGGTGAGCAGTTCTTC. Its translation: CASSLTTGTLPGEQFF.